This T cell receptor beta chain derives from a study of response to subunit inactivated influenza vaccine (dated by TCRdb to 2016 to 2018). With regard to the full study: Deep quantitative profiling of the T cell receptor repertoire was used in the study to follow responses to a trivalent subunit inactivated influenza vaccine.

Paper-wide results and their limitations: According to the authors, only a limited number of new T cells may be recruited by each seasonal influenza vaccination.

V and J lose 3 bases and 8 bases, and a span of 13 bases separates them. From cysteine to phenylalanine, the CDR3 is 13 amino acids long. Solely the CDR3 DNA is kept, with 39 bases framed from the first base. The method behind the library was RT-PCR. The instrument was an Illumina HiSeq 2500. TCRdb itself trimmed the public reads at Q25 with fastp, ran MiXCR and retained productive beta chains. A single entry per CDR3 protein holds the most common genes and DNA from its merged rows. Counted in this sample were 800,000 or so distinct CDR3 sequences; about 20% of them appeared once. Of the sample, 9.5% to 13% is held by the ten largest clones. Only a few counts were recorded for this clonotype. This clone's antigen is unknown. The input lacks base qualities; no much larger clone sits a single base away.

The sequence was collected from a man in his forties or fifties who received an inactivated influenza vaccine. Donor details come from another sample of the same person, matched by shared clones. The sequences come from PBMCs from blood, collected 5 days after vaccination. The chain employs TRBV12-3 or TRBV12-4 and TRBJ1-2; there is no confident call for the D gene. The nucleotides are TGTGCCAGCAGTTTTGAAGTAGGGCCCGGCTACACCTTC. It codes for CASSFEVGPGYTF.